The 9 T cell receptor beta chains reported below all come from one sample, sequenced in a study of blood T cells in healthy people across ages. The second PCR ran 7 to 11 cycles with a sample-barcoded 5' primer and J-beta primers. Using its own MiXCR run on the 5' RACE reads, TCRdb lists one record per CDR3 protein. Of approximately 680,000 distinct CDR3 sequences listed, about 30% were seen once; the top ten hold less than 20%. Material: blood. The receptors originated from a woman older than 75 in good health.

This clonotype was counted ten times or more. The chain has TRBV10-3 and TRBJ2-3; possibly TRBD2 for D (5 bases). This CDR3 contains 12 residues. Trimming left V 7 bases short and J 3 bases short, with 8 bases between. Germline V gives CDR1 ENHRY, CDR2 SYGVKD. The CDR3 region is CAIKGETDTQYF. CDR3 DNA: TGTGCCATCAAGGGAGAAACAGATACGCAGTATTTT.

This clonotype was detected ten times or more. The V gene is TRBV6-1, the J gene TRBJ2-3; D gene unclear. V shed 6 bases and J shed 0 bases, with 19 bases lying between them. CDR1 is MNHNS and CDR2 is SASEGT in the germline V gene. This CDR3 spans 17 amino acids. CDR3 sequence reads: CASSPSTGFPSTDTQYF. The CDR3 DNA reads TGTGCCAGCAGCCCTTCGACTGGATTTCCTAGCACAGATACGCAGTATTTT.

About this clonotype itself: This may stem from a read error, because a much larger clone lies one nucleotide away. The V gene is TRBV7-2, the J gene TRBJ2-3, with 11 bases that match TRBD2. Looked up from germline, CDR1 is SGHTA and CDR2 is FQGNSA. V shed 6 bases, J shed 7 bases, and the junction held 9 bases outside the gene matches. The CDR3 has 15 amino acids. The CDR3 spells CASRWGLAEEYTQYF. Here the CDR3 DNA reads TGTGCCAGCAGGTGGGGACTAGCGGAGGAATATACGCAGTATTTT.

This clonotype was seen ten or more times. The chain combines TRBV7-2 with TRBJ1-2, with 8 nucleotides matching TRBD1. J was trimmed by 4 bases and V by 4 bases; bases with no gene match: 2. Germline V CDR1 and CDR2: SGHTA, FQGNSA. CDR3 length: 13 residues. CDR3 nucleotides: TGTGCCAGCAGCTCCGACAGGGGCTATGGCTACACCTTC. Translating it yields CASSSDRGYGYTF.

With regard to this clonotype: A much larger clone lies a single base off, so this may be a read error. This chain uses TRBV20-1 with TRBJ2-7, with a possible D match to TRBD1 (6 bases). The germline V gene has CDR1 DFQATT and CDR2 SNEGSKA (reference sequence). This CDR3 is 12 amino acids long. V lost 7 bases and J 2 bases, leaving 12 bases between the germline ends. For the CDR3, the DNA is TGCAGTGGTGGGCAGGGGACCTACGAGCAGTACTTC. As protein: CSGGQGTYEQYF.

This clonotype was recorded at least ten times. CDR3 amino acids: CASSLYGPRGGLQETQYF. DNA for the CDR3: TGTGCCAGCAGCTTATACGGGCCCCGGGGAGGGCTCCAAGAGACCCAGTACTTC. The V call is TRBV7-3, the J call TRBJ2-5; TRBD2 matches at 7 bases. The germline V gene encodes CDR1 SGHTA and CDR2 FQGTGA. This CDR3 has 18 residues. V gave up 2 bases and J gave up 1 base; unmatched junction bases: 13. Full variable domain (rest looked up from reference TRBV7-3 and TRBJ2-5): GAGVSQTPSNKVTEKGKYVELRCDPISGHTALYWYRQSLGQGPEFLIYFQGTGAADDSGLPNDRFFAVRPEGSVSTLKIQRTERGDSAVYLCASSLYGPRGGLQETQYFGPGTRLLVL.

This clonotype was counted a few times. This sequence joins TRBV6-2 or TRBV6-3 and TRBJ1-1, with TRBD1 identical over 7 bases. CDR1 MNHEY and CDR2 SVGEGT come from the germline V gene. The CDR3 runs to 16 residues. With V trimmed by 0 bases and J by 2 bases, 6 bases remained unmatched. The chain's CDR3 is CASSYSMGQTNTEAFF. The CDR3 DNA reads as TGTGCCAGCAGTTACTCGATGGGACAGACAAACACTGAAGCTTTCTTT.

This clonotype occurred a few times. V gene TRBV5-1 combines with J gene TRBJ2-4, with D tentatively TRBD1 (5 bases). The end of the DNA is better explained by TRBJ2-7, so the J call may be wrong. The CDR3 runs 14 residues. CDR1 and CDR2 (germline): SGHRS, YFSETQ. The DNA for the CDR3 is TGCGCCAGCAGCTTGTCGACAGCAGCCTACGAGCAGTACTTC. Residues: CASSLSTAAYEQYF.

Turning to this clonotype: At one of its ends the junction is not consistent with the germline gene, which may arise from a read error. This chain connects TRBV9 to TRBJ1-6; D remains unclear. The CDR3 length is 13 residues. The V gene's germline CDR1 is SGDLS and CDR2 YYNGEE. The CDR3 region has the DNA TGTGCCAGCAGCGTAGGGCCTAATTCACCCCGCCACTTT. It yields the protein CASSVGPNSPRHF.